Sequencing of this T cell receptor beta chain was carried out in a study of early T cells in non-severe SARS-CoV-2 infection. Study-wide results and caveats: Matching against VDJdb likely underestimated virus-specific expansions, favoring anti-spike CD8.

Individual cDNA molecules received unique molecular identifiers during library preparation. A single record per CDR3 protein comes from TCRdb applying MiXCR to the 5' RACE reads. The sample shows 62,000 or so distinct CDR3 sequences, almost 9.5% of them seen only once. Of note for this clonotype: Its antigen is as yet unknown.

CDR3 length equals 14 residues. V lost 5 bases and J 2 bases, leaving 12 bases between the germline ends. The TCR originated in an adult who was a healthcare worker with PCR-confirmed SARS-CoV-2 infection or an uninfected control (not recorded which). Sequenced material: whole blood. The rearrangement uses TRBV12-3 or TRBV12-4 and TRBJ1-1, with D unclear. CDR3 residues: CASSPPGRNTEAFF. The CDR3 DNA reads as TGTGCCAGCAGTCCGCCCGGGCGCAACACTGAAGCTTTCTTT.